The rows below give T cell receptor beta chains drawn from one sample of a study of blood T cell repertoires in COVID-19. Repertoires were generated with immunoSEQ multiplex PCR, while TCRdb's copy carries only in-frame clones and drops some. This table has 200,000 to 300,000 clones, around 83% appearing once. The specimen was peripheral blood. The origin of the receptors is a man aged 40-50 years who had recovered from COVID-19. Each CDR3 is given with its conserved first and last residue. The order of the fields is clone size, CDR3 length, J gene, V gene, D gene, CDR3 DNA, CDR3 protein. D genes are given only for firm matches. A clone size is listed for some rows: how often the clone was seen (once, few, many), or a class if it is expanded.

-	14	TRBJ1-1	TRBV11-2	-	TGTGCCAGCAGCTCACCTCGGACTTCTCGTATAGCTTTCTTT	CASSSPRTSRIAFF
once	14	TRBJ1-1	TRBV11-3	-	TGTGCCAGCAGCTTTCCAGGGCTGAACACTGAAGCTTTCTTT	CASSFPGLNTEAFF
-	13	TRBJ1-1	TRBV10-3	TRBD1	TGTGCCGCAGGGGACAGCTCGAACACTGAAGCTTTCTTT	CAAGDSSNTEAFF
-	16	TRBJ1-2	TRBV5-1	-	TGCGCCAGCAGCTTGCTAGGAGGGGCATCGAACTATGGCTACACCTTC	CASSLLGGASNYGYTF
-	13	TRBJ1-2	TRBV11-2	-	TGTGCCAGCAGCTTCCGGGTAGGCGATGGCTACACCTTC	CASSFRVGDGYTF
-	19	TRBJ2-2	TRBV3-1/TRBV3-2	TRBD2	TGTGCCAGCAGCCAATGGGGACTAGCGGGGGGATTGAACACCGGGGAGCTGTTTTTT	CASSQWGLAGGLNTGELFF
-	14	TRBJ2-7	TRBV11-3	TRBD2	TGTGCCAGCAGCGTTGCCGGGACTAGGAGCAAGCAGTACTTC	CASSVAGTRSKQYF
-	17	TRBJ2-5	TRBV2	TRBD2	TGTGCCAGCAGAGAGGGGACTAGCGGGAGGGCCGGCAAGACCCAGTACTTC	CASREGTSGRAGKTQYF
-	14	TRBJ2-3	TRBV18	-	TGTGCCAGCTCACCAGCAGTTAGCACAGATACGCAGTATTTT	CASSPAVSTDTQYF
-	14	TRBJ2-7	TRBV7-9	TRBD1	TGTGCCAGCAGCTTGACAGGGGGCCACTACGAGCAGTACTTC	CASSLTGGHYEQYF
-	18	TRBJ2-3	TRBV27	-	TGTGCCAGCAGTTTTAATGGGACAATTACCGAGGGGGCAGATACGCAGTATTTT	CASSFNGTITEGADTQYF
-	14	TRBJ2-3	TRBV7-2	TRBD2	TGTGCCAGCACTCGACTAGCGGGAGCAGATACGCAGTATTTT	CASTRLAGADTQYF
-	13	TRBJ2-1	TRBV11-2	TRBD2	TGTGCCAGCAGCTCGGGGGGAAACAATGAGCAGTTCTTC	CASSSGGNNEQFF
-	17	TRBJ2-2	TRBV24-1	TRBD1	TGTGCCACCAGTGACAATCGACAGGGGGCATACACCGGGGAGCTGTTTTTT	CATSDNRQGAYTGELFF
-	16	TRBJ2-5	TRBV5-1	-	TGCGCCAGCAGCATGCCAACAGGGTCCGGGCAAGAGACCCAGTACTTC	CASSMPTGSGQETQYF
-	16	TRBJ1-6	TRBV5-1	TRBD1	TGCGCCAGCAGCTTGGACGGGACAGGGGGTGGGCCACCCCTCCACTTT	CASSLDGTGGGPPLHF
few	14	TRBJ2-7	TRBV6-1	TRBD1	TGTGCCAGCAGTGAAATGGGACAGCCCCGCGAGCAGTACTTC	CASSEMGQPREQYF
-	19	TRBJ2-2	TRBV7-2	TRBD2	TGTGCCAGCAGCTTATTTGCGGGGGCTAGCGGGTGGAACACCGGGGAGCTGTTTTTT	CASSLFAGASGWNTGELFF
-	15	TRBJ2-3	TRBV10-3	TRBD2	TGTGCCATCAGTGAGTCAAGCGGGAGGACAGATACGCAGTATTTT	CAISESSGRTDTQYF
-	16	TRBJ2-7	TRBV7-2	TRBD2	TGTGCCAGCAGCTTAGTATCGGGACTAGTCCGTTCCGAGCAGTACTTC	CASSLVSGLVRSEQYF
-	17	TRBJ1-2	TRBV27	TRBD1	TGTGCCAGCAGTCCCAACCTCGGACAGGGGGCCTATGATGGCTACACCTTC	CASSPNLGQGAYDGYTF
-	12	TRBJ1-1	TRBV27	TRBD1	TGTGCCAGCAGTCCCCGGACAGGGGAAGCTTTCTTT	CASSPRTGEAFF
-	11	TRBJ2-7	TRBV10-1	-	TGCGCCACCCCCCGGGTCTACGAGCAGTACTTC	CATPRVYEQYF
-	13	TRBJ1-5	TRBV30	TRBD1	TGTGCCTGGAGTGCGACAGGGTCTCAGCCCCAGCATTTT	CAWSATGSQPQHF
-	16	TRBJ1-6	TRBV7-9	-	TGTGCCAGCAGCTTAGGGCCCAGGCCCTATAATTCACCCCTCCACTTT	CASSLGPRPYNSPLHF
few	12	TRBJ1-2	TRBV7-8	-	TGTGCCAGCAGCCCCGACATCCATGGCTACACCTTC	CASSPDIHGYTF
-	14	TRBJ1-2	TRBV5-5	TRBD1	TGTGCCAGCACCTTAACAGGGGTGGACTATGGCTACACCTTC	CASTLTGVDYGYTF
-	15	TRBJ2-3	TRBV5-1	-	TGCGCCAGCAGCTTGGCGTCTAGGAGCACAGATACGCAGTATTTT	CASSLASRSTDTQYF
-	15	TRBJ2-5	TRBV2	TRBD2	TGTGCCAGCAGCGGCTTGGGACTAGCTCTGGAGACCCAGTACTTC	CASSGLGLALETQYF
-	15	TRBJ1-1	TRBV6-5	-	TGTGCCAGCAGTTACCAGGAAGGGGTTCACACTGAAGCTTTCTTT	CASSYQEGVHTEAFF
-	13	TRBJ1-6	TRBV2	-	TGTGCCAGCAGTGAATGGAGTAATTCACCCCTCCACTTT	CASSEWSNSPLHF
-	13	TRBJ1-5	TRBV7-2	-	TGTGCCAGCAGCCCAACTCGGGTTCAGCCCCAGCATTTT	CASSPTRVQPQHF
-	15	TRBJ2-3	TRBV9	TRBD1	TGTGCCAGCAGCGGACAGGGGCACGCGACAGATACGCAGTATTTT	CASSGQGHATDTQYF
-	15	TRBJ2-5	TRBV5-1	-	TGCGCCAGCAGCTCCGGACTAACCCTTCAAGAGACCCAGTACTTC	CASSSGLTLQETQYF
-	13	TRBJ1-2	TRBV12-3/TRBV12-4	-	TGTGCCAGCACCCCGGGGGGAATATATGGCTACACCTTC	CASTPGGIYGYTF
-	14	TRBJ1-1	TRBV29-1	TRBD1	TGCAGCGTGGACAGGGGTTCGGGAAACACTGAAGCTTTCTTT	CSVDRGSGNTEAFF
-	14	TRBJ2-7	TRBV11-3	-	TGTGCCAGCAGCCCGACAGGCCAGACCTACGAGCAGTACTTC	CASSPTGQTYEQYF